The clone carrying this TCR beta chain was counted at least ten times. What it binds is unknown. These data are taken from a study of T-cell reconstitution after alpha-beta-depleted transplantation in children. During its preparation, the TCRbeta library received unique molecular identifiers. TCRdb passed the PCR reads through MiXCR, listing each CDR3 protein once. This sample carries approximately 500,000 distinct CDR3 sequences, roughly a tenth of them seen once, and the ten largest clones take around 2%. Notes on the study in general: Several patients had high TCRbeta diversity at day 60; it came from surviving recipient T cells and thymic progenitors. Alpha-beta T cells present about two months after transplant were reported to originate from several hundred expanded graft clones.

The CDR3 is made up of 14 amino acids. The V and J ends lost 6 bases and 2 bases respectively, with 11 bases between them. Per germline, CDR1 SNHLY and CDR2 FYNNEI. This TCR came from a child aged 2 to 15 with inherited bone marrow failure, due to receive a stem cell transplant. Sequencing was performed on PBMCs, taken before TCRalphabeta/CD19-depleted stem cell transplant. The rearrangement joins TRBV2 to TRBJ2-1, with unresolved D. The CDR3 region is CASRSRTAYNEQFF. DNA for the CDR3: TGTGCCAGCAGGAGTAGGACGGCCTACAATGAGCAGTTCTTC.